This section outlines one T cell receptor (beta chain) sequence together with its context. Its specific antigen is unknown. The record has no base qualities; no much larger clone is one base away. These data belong to a study of blood T cell repertoires in COVID-19 (dated by TCRdb to 2019 to 2021). As for the study more broadly: Samples from collaborators originated in the United States, Italy and Spain and spanned both the acute and convalescent phases of COVID-19. The material from the prospective study consisted of cDNA or gDNA derived from T cells, B-cell-depleted T cells, or PBMCs. Deeply sampled blood TCRbeta repertoires from subjects exposed to, actively infected with, or recovered from COVID-19 were included in the dataset. A freely available public database, intended as a resource for researchers studying the immune response to SARS-CoV-2, is where the repertoires were released. The samples were drawn from two sources: the first 160 participants of the ongoing ImmuneRACE study, and over 950 subjects contributed by 6 global collaborators. The sample metadata nearly always contained a de-identified subject ID, COVID-19 status, age in years and sex. Where available, HLA class I and class II types were obtained from metadata supplied by the sample provider rather than from assay-based typing.

TCRbeta CDR3 regions were amplified from genomic DNA by means of the immunoSEQ Assay, a bias-controlled multiplex PCR. On the study's bioinformatics: The number of nucleated cells in each sample was estimated from the amplification of reference gene primers within the assay. To quantify the absolute abundance of each unique TCRbeta CDR3 rearrangement, sequence reads were collapsed and filtered. For each sample, productive Simpson clonality was calculated as the square root of Simpson's diversity index across productive rearrangements. TCRdb retrieved this table from immuneACCESS and kept in-frame rearrangements only. Not all clones are present; in checked studies, unresolved V genes account for under half, and no reason is known for the remainder. The V and J calls and clone size were taken over from that table, and D and trimming were inferred from the DNA. The sample table holds about 89,000 clones, of which about 78% were seen once. The biggest ten clones account for over 13% of the sample.

What the study reported, not specific to this receptor: The quantity of clinical and demographic metadata differed by source and by participant and was supplied without curation.

The CDR3 runs 12 residues from the cysteine to the phenylalanine. CDR3 DNA is the only sequence kept; it has 36 bases, read in frame from the first base. CDR1 and CDR2 (SNHLY, FYNNEI) derive from the germline V gene. V drops 5 bases and J drops 1 base, leaving 6 bases in between. Whole blood was collected in K2EDTA tubes by collaborating institutions according to the institutions' own protocols. For TCRbeta analysis, collaborators shipped samples as frozen whole blood, isolated PBMCs, or DNA extracted from either of those sample types. Sequenced material: peripheral blood. The rearranged segments are TRBV2 and TRBJ2-7, with a tentative D gene TRBD1 over 5 matching bases. This clonotype originated in a woman aged 80 or over with acute or convalescent COVID-19. Here is the DNA: TGTGCCAGCAGTCGACAGTCCTACGAGCAGTACTTC. The encoded protein is CASSRQSYEQYF. The reference TRBV2 and TRBJ2-7 proteins fill in what lies around the CDR3, so the full variable domain reads EPEVTQTPSHQVTQMGQEVILRCVPISNHLYFYWYRQILGQKVEFLVSFYNNEISEKSEIFDDQFSVERPDGSNFTLKIRSTKLEDSAMYFCASSRQSYEQYFGPGTRLTVT.